A single sample gave rise to the 23 T cell receptor beta chains below, sequenced in a study of blood T cell repertoires in COVID-19 (dated by TCRdb to the early 2020s). Library preparation was by the immunoSEQ multiplex PCR assay. TCRdb obtained this table from immuneACCESS and retained in-frame rearrangements with V and J assigned. These tables miss some clones; where compared with another copy, unresolved V genes account for less than half of the shortfall, and the remainder is unexplained. The sample table holds just over 250,000 clones, of which under 90% were seen once. Of the sample, 3.5% to 5% is held by the ten largest clones. Sample: PBMCs or T cells enriched from blood (not recorded which). Receptors were obtained from a man aged 25 to 40 with acute COVID-19.

This chain links TRBV25-1 with TRBJ1-4; 8 bases align to TRBD1. CDR3 length: 16 amino acids. J lost 4 bases, V lost 5 bases, and 9 bases had no gene match. Germline assignment: CDR1 MGHDK and CDR2 SYGVNS. The CDR3 bases are TGTGCCAGCAGTCCCCCCGGGACAGGCTATAATGAAAAACTGTTTTTT. This codes for CASSPPGTGYNEKLFF.

This clone appeared once. This chain joins TRBV11-2 and TRBJ2-1, with D unclear. V lost 8 bases to trimming and J lost 0 bases, with 11 bases between them. The CDR3 loop spans 14 amino acids. Germline-derived CDR1 and CDR2 are SGHAT and FQNNGV. CDR3 nucleotides: TGTGCCAGCTTTTCGGGTTTCTCCTACAATGAGCAGTTCTTC. It encodes CASFSGFSYNEQFF.

The V gene is TRBV5-4, the J gene TRBJ2-2; 7 positions agree with TRBD1. The CDR3 totals 15 residues. V was clipped by 6 bases and J by 0 bases; unmatched bases: 5. Germline loops: CDR1 SGHNT, CDR2 YYREEE (reference sequence). As DNA, the CDR3 is TGTGCCAGCACTTGGGACAGCGCGAACACCGGGGAGCTGTTTTTT. Protein: CASTWDSANTGELFF.

The gene calls are TRBV21-1 and TRBJ2-2; the DNA was not used to check the table's D call, TRBD1. TRBV21-1 represents a pseudogene. This CDR3 is built from 17 residues. CDR3 loop: CASSLPWDTTNTGELFF. CDR3 coding DNA: TGTGCCAGCAGCCTGCCCTGGGACACCACGAACACCGGGGAGCTGTTTTTT.

In its sample, this clone was seen once. This rearrangement joins TRBV19 to TRBJ1-5; 7 bases line up with TRBD1. Germline V lookup: CDR1 LNHDA, CDR2 SQIVND (reference sequence). This CDR3 comprises 15 residues. The junction had 7 bases not matched to a gene; V was cut back by 6 bases and J by 2 bases. CDR3 nucleotide sequence: TGTGCCAGTAGCCCGACAGGGAAGGGCAATCAGCCCCAGCATTTT. Translating gives CASSPTGKGNQPQHF. Filled out from reference TRBV19 and TRBJ1-5, the complete variable domain reads DGGITQSPKYLFRKEGQNVTLSCEQNLNHDAMYWYRQDPGQGLRLIYYSQIVNDFQKGDIAEGYSVSREKKESFPLTVTSAQKNPTAFYLCASSPTGKGNQPQHFGDGTRLSIL.

This clone was seen more than once but under ten times. The rearrangement uses TRBV3-1 (or the pseudogene TRBV3-2) and TRBJ2-3; the match to TRBD2 covers 11 bases. Germline values: CDR1 LGHDT, CDR2 YNNKEL (reference sequence). CDR3 length: 16 amino acids. Trimming took 2 bases from V and 0 from J; bases not matched to a gene: 1. The CDR3 coding sequence is TGTGCCAGCAGCCAACTAGCGGGGGGTAGCACAGATACGCAGTATTTT. This translates into CASSQLAGGSTDTQYF.

This clone has a handful of counts. The chain joins TRBV4-3 to TRBJ2-3, with 12 bases matching TRBD2. Germline V lookup: CDR1 LGHNA, CDR2 YSLEER. The CDR3 has 18 amino acids. J gave up 3 bases and V 3 bases, and 10 bases lay outside the gene matches. The CDR3 is CASSQRRLAGDGTDTQYF. CDR3 DNA sequence: TGCGCCAGCAGCCAGCGCCGACTAGCGGGAGATGGGACAGATACGCAGTATTTT.

The rearrangement uses TRBV6-2 or TRBV6-3 and TRBJ2-4, with 9 bases fitting TRBD1. Germline-derived CDR1 and CDR2 are MNHEY and SVGEGT. There are 15 residues in the CDR3. The V gene end was trimmed by 1 base and the J gene end by 10 bases; junction bases not matched to a gene: 8. Here the CDR3 reads CASSYYIGQGLIQYF. The CDR3 DNA sequence: TGTGCCAGCAGTTACTACATCGGACAGGGGCTTATTCAGTACTTC.

The sample holds one count of this clone. The V call is TRBV27, the J call TRBJ2-4; TRBD2 is a possible D gene (5 bases). The CDR3 spans 13 residues. Trimming removed 4 bases at V and 6 bases at J, with 10 bases between. Germline CDR1 and CDR2: MNHEY and SMNVEV (reference sequence). The CDR3 sequence is CASSSARGNIQYF. CDR3 in DNA: TGTGCCAGCAGTTCGGCCCGGGGAAACATTCAGTACTTC.

The chain is built from TRBV27 and TRBJ2-7; 7 nucleotides line up with TRBD1. J gave up 6 bases and V 5 bases, and 10 bases lay outside the gene matches. Germline V gene sequence: CDR1 MNHEY, CDR2 SMNVEV (reference sequence). This CDR3 has 14 residues. The CDR3 region has the DNA TGTGCCAGCAGTCCGAACACAGGGGAAGGCGAGCAGTACGTC. It translates to CASSPNTGEGEQYV.

The chain recombines TRBV29-1 with TRBJ1-1, with D possibly TRBD1 on 5 matching bases. Trimming cost V 7 bases and J 5 bases, with 17 bases left between them. The CDR3 spans 13 residues. Per the germline V gene, CDR1 is SQVTM and CDR2 is ANQGSEA. CDR3 DNA: TGCAGCGGAGAAACCGGGGGTAGTACTGAAGCTTTCTTT. This sequence encodes CSGETGGSTEAFF.

J is TRBJ2-3 and V is TRBV6-4; D gene uncertain. Looked up from germline, CDR1 is MRHNA and CDR2 is SNTAGT. The V gene lost 0 bases and the J gene lost 4 bases, with 11 bases spanning the gap. The CDR3 spans 15 residues. CDR3 DNA sequence: TGTGCCAGCAGTGACTCCGCTCTAAAAGCAGATACGCAGTATTTT. This sequence encodes CASSDSALKADTQYF.

The V gene is TRBV6-5, the J gene TRBJ2-1; D may be TRBD1 (6 bases). Trimming stripped 0 bases from V and 2 bases from J, with 11 bases between. Germline CDR1 is MNHEY and CDR2 is SVGAGI. The CDR3 is made up of 16 amino acids. The chain's CDR3 is CASSYSRGNTYNEQFF. The CDR3 DNA is TGTGCCAGCAGTTACTCGAGGGGGAACACCTACAATGAGCAGTTCTTC.

The rearrangement links TRBV19 to TRBJ1-6; D is perhaps TRBD1 (5 bases). Germline V gene data show CDR1 as LNHDA and CDR2 as SQIVND (reference sequence). V dropped 3 bases and J dropped 0 bases, with 6 bases sitting between them. The CDR3 extends over 15 amino acids. CDR3 region: CASSMQGSYNSPLHF. The CDR3 DNA reads as TGTGCCAGTAGTATGCAGGGCTCCTATAATTCACCCCTCCACTTT.

In its sample, this clone was seen many times. V and J are TRBV19 and TRBJ1-5; D gene unclear. CDR3 length: 12 residues. V was shortened by 3 bases and J by 6 bases, with 6 bases between the two germline ends. Germline assignment: CDR1 LNHDA and CDR2 SQIVND (reference sequence). The chain's CDR3 is CASSMLFQPQHF. CDR3 DNA: TGTGCCAGTAGTATGTTATTTCAGCCCCAGCATTTT.

This sequence joins TRBV6-1 and TRBJ2-5; 8 bases match TRBD2. CDR1 and CDR2 from the germline V gene are MNHNS and SASEGT. Unmatched junction bases numbered 13, after V lost 3 bases and J lost 7 bases. The CDR3 has 16 residues. CDR3 in DNA: TGTGCCAGCAGTGACCTCTCACGGGGGGGCCAGGGGACCCAGTACTTC. Protein: CASSDLSRGGQGTQYF.

The CDR3 sequence: CASSLDRMNYGYTF. In nucleotides, the CDR3 is TGTGCCAGCAGCTTGGACAGAATGAACTATGGCTACACCTTC. V gene TRBV7-9 combines with J gene TRBJ1-2; D perhaps matches TRBD1 (6 bases). Germline V gene sequence: CDR1 SEHNR, CDR2 FQNEAQ (reference sequence). The V end lost 3 bases, the J end lost 2 bases, and 10 bases lay between the germline ends. This CDR3 is built from 14 residues.

This clone was detected only a few times. The chain employs TRBV21-1 and TRBJ2-2; the table gives TRBD2 as D, unverified against the DNA. TRBV21-1 is given as a pseudogene. This CDR3 comprises 20 residues. CDR3 protein: CASLKACGKKGGRAPGELFF. The CDR3 bases are TGTGCCAGCCTTAAAGCGTGTGGAAAGAAGGGGGGGAGGGCCCCCGGGGAGCTGTTTTTT.

CDR3 coding DNA: TGTGCCAGCAGCCTAGCGGGGGGATCCTACGAGCAGTACGTC. Its protein is CASSLAGGSYEQYV. The rearrangement uses TRBV6-5 and TRBJ2-7, with 11 bases identical to TRBD2. The junction had 2 bases not matched to a gene; V was cut back by 6 bases and J by 1 base. The CDR3 is 14 amino acids. CDR1 is MNHEY, CDR2 SVGAGI, per germline.

This chain joins TRBV28 and TRBJ1-2, with a tentative D call TRBD1 (6 bases). Germline CDR1 reads MDHEN; CDR2 reads SYDVKM. The CDR3 runs to 14 residues. Trimming left V 3 bases short and J 5 bases short, with 13 bases between. The CDR3 loop is CASSLFGTSYGYTF. DNA for the CDR3: TGTGCCAGCAGTTTGTTCGGGACAAGTTATGGCTACACCTTC.

The chain carries TRBV28 and TRBJ2-7; D is uncertain. There are 12 residues in the CDR3. CDR1 is MDHEN and CDR2 is SYDVKM in the germline V gene. The V end lost 6 bases, the J end lost 3 bases, and 9 bases lay between the germline ends. As DNA, the CDR3 is TGTGCCAGCAGCCCGTACGGCTACGAGCAGTACGTC. Translation gives CASSPYGYEQYV.

The V gene is TRBV24-1, the J gene TRBJ1-6; the D is unclear. The germline V gene encodes CDR1 KGHDR and CDR2 SFDVKD. The CDR3 is 15 amino acids. V was shortened by 4 bases and J by 5 bases, with 11 bases between the two germline ends. The CDR3 spells CATSEDREHNSPLHF. Written as DNA, the CDR3 is TGTGCCACCAGTGAGGATAGGGAGCATAATTCACCCCTCCACTTT.

This CDR3 is CASGGANEKLFF. Here the CDR3 DNA reads TGTGCCAGTGGGGGGGCTAATGAAAAACTGTTTTTT. The rearrangement links TRBV7-9 to TRBJ1-4; weak D call: TRBD1 (5 bases). Germline CDR1 SEHNR, CDR2 FQNEAQ (reference sequence). This CDR3 is 12 amino acids long. V lost 9 bases, J lost 3 bases, and 8 bases lay in between.